The present T cell receptor (beta chain) was sequenced within a study of cytomegalovirus exposure and HLA in healthy donors. PCR employed 60 Vbeta and 13 Jbeta primers. The repertoire was sequenced with immunoSEQ multiplex PCR; TCRdb's copy has only in-frame clones and lacks some. The table lists over 150,000 clones, roughly 87% of them singletons. This sequence originates from a girl under three years old in good health and CMV-seronegative. The sample comprised PBMCs.

CDR3 residues: CASSIRSGQGSGYTF. The CDR3 region has the DNA TGTGCCAGTAGTATACGCTCGGGACAGGGCTCCGGCTACACCTTC. The chain recombines TRBV19 with TRBJ1-2; TRBD1 agrees at 9 bases. The CDR3 spans 15 residues. J gave up 8 bases and V 2 bases, and 9 bases lay outside the gene matches. CDR1 is LNHDA, CDR2 SQIVND, per germline (reference sequence).